These 7 T cell receptor beta chains came from one sample sequenced in a study of shared clonotypes between healthy human individuals. Measured with immunoSEQ multiplex PCR; TCRdb has only the in-frame clones, and not every one. This table has more than 2 million clones, roughly 95% appearing once. The sequencing sample was made of naive CD4+ T cells sorted from blood. Described subset: CD45RA+ positively selected. The receptors shown here come from a man aged 18 to 35 in good health.

This chain uses TRBV10-3 with TRBJ2-7; 7 bases agree with TRBD2. Germline CDR1 ENHRY, CDR2 SYGVKD. This CDR3 contains 12 residues. V lost 4 bases, J lost 5 bases, and 2 bases stayed unmatched. The CDR3 region is CAISGGGNEQYF. As DNA, the CDR3 is TGTGCCATCAGTGGCGGGGGTAACGAGCAGTACTTC.

A single count supports this clone. This sequence joins TRBV5-6 and TRBJ1-1; D might be TRBD1 (6 bases). From germline, CDR1 is SGHDT and CDR2 YYEEEE. The CDR3 loop spans 15 amino acids. Trimming cost V 3 bases and J 0 bases, with 12 bases left between them. The CDR3 sequence is CASSSPGHMNTEAFF. The CDR3 nucleotides read TGTGCCAGCAGCTCGCCGGGACACATGAACACTGAAGCTTTCTTT.

The chain couples TRBV5-1 to TRBJ1-2, with D tentatively TRBD1 (5 bases). CDR3 length: 16 amino acids. The germline V gene has CDR1 SGHRS and CDR2 YFSETQ. The V end was cut by 0 bases, the J end by 4 bases, with 16 bases between. The CDR3: CASSLAGRGSSYGYTF. CDR3 in DNA: TGCGCCAGCAGCTTGGCCGGGAGGGGCTCCAGCTATGGCTACACCTTC.

The genes are TRBV28 and TRBJ2-2; a possible D gene is TRBD1 (6 bases). Trimming took 7 bases from V and 5 from J, leaving 8 bases between them. Germline CDR1 and CDR2: MDHEN and SYDVKM. CDR3 size: 12 residues. CDR3 nucleotide sequence: TGTGCCAGCATTACAGGGACCGGGGAGCTGTTTTTT. Protein sequence: CASITGTGELFF. Supplemented by reference TRBV28 and TRBJ2-2, the full variable domain reads DVKVTQSSRYLVKRTGEKVFLECVQDMDHENMFWYRQDPGLGLRLIYFSYDVKMKEKGDIPEGYSVSREKKERFSLILESASTNQTSMYLCASITGTGELFFGEGSRLTVL.

Note on this clone: One end of the junction is discordant with germline, which a read error may explain. The J gene is TRBJ2-1, the V gene TRBV7-7; 8 nucleotides line up with TRBD1. CDR1 is SSHAT and CDR2 is FNYEAQ in the germline V gene (reference sequence). The CDR3 sequence is 16 residues long. For the CDR3, the DNA is TGTGCTAGCAGCCGGAGAGGACAGGGTGGGGACTCTGAGCAGTTCTTC. Translated: CASSRRGQGGDSEQFF.

V is TRBV7-9 and J is TRBJ1-2; no clear D gene. V lost 6 bases to trimming and J lost 2 bases, with 10 bases between them. Per germline, CDR1 SEHNR and CDR2 FQNEAQ (reference sequence). The CDR3 length is 13 residues. In DNA form, the CDR3 reads TGTGCCAGCAGTTCGGCAATGAACTATGGCTACACCTTC. It encodes CASSSAMNYGYTF.

A note on this clone: A read error may account for a junction end that differs from germline. This chain joins TRBV7-7 and TRBJ2-5, with TRBD1 matching 8 bases. There are 14 residues in the CDR3. Germline loops: CDR1 SSHAT, CDR2 FNYEAQ (reference sequence). The DNA for the CDR3 is TGTGCTAGCAGCTCAGACAGGGGAGAGGAGACCCAGTACTTC. It encodes CASSSDRGEETQYF.